The TCR beta chain described here comes from a study of T-cell reconstitution after alpha-beta-depleted transplantation in children. Details on this clonotype: What it recognizes is unknown.

CDR3 size: 17 residues. The ends were cut back, 1 base at V and 3 bases at J, with 16 bases in the middle. The V gene's germline CDR1 is MGHRA and CDR2 YSYEKL. This sample's TCRbeta library carried unique molecular identifier barcodes. TCRdb re-derived calls from the PCR reads in MiXCR, one entry per CDR3 protein. The sample shows about 870,000 distinct CDR3 sequences, 15% to 20% of them seen only once. Study findings and constraints: A year had passed since transplant, and T-cell counts and diversity by then came mostly from newly produced T cells. Roughly two months post-transplant, alpha-beta T cells reportedly originated from several hundred graft clones that had expanded. Surviving recipient T cells and intrathymic progenitors accounted for some patients' high TCRbeta diversity at day 60.

The chain employs TRBV4-1 and TRBJ1-5, with D hard to call. The TCR originated in a male patient younger than 18 who had a stem cell transplant for acute lymphoblastic leukemia, so the T cells may come from the graft donor. The sequences come from PBMCs, mostly from graft donor cells, collected 360 days after TCRalphabeta/CD19-depleted stem cell transplant. CDR3 sequence (DNA): TGCGCCAGCAGCCAAGGGGAAGGTCATACCCCCAATCAGCCCCAGCATTTT. Translating gives CASSQGEGHTPNQPQHF.